Detailed here is one T cell receptor beta chain. Its antigen is not known. The table came from immunoSEQ multiplex PCR; TCRdb's copy has only in-frame clones and leaves some out. This table holds about 120,000 clones, roughly nine tenths found once. This sample is drawn from a study of T cell responses to AZD1222 COVID-19 vaccine. Study in general: The study pooled second doses at about 4 or about 12 weeks.

From germline, CDR1 is MNHEY and CDR2 SMNVEV (reference sequence). The V and J ends lost 3 bases and 7 bases respectively, with 18 bases between them. CDR3 length: 16 amino acids. Findings and caveats of the study: Following two doses of AZD1222, Spike-specific TCR breadth and depth rose.

Material: peripheral blood, obtained on day 0 of AZD1222 vaccination. The receptor was isolated from an adult in good health. The J gene is TRBJ1-4, the V gene TRBV27, with TRBD1 as a possible D gene (5 bases). The CDR3 DNA sequence: TGTGCCAGCAGTTTTGTTAGGCTCGGGGCGGGTGAAAAACTGTTTTTT. Protein sequence: CASSFVRLGAGEKLFF.